Detailed here is one TCR beta chain. No antigen is known for it. These data are taken from a study of shared clonotypes between healthy human individuals. Broader study findings: Sorted-subset sequencing, rarefaction showed, was incomplete despite large depth. The study found lower generation probabilities in non-shared clonotypes than in those shared by all four donors.

The ends lost 4 bases at V and 3 bases at J; junction bases unmatched: 6. This CDR3 region has 15 residues. Germline loops: CDR1 SGHVS, CDR2 FNYEAQ. Original analysis: ImmunoSEQ yielded junction-only sequences lacking quality scores, so filtering differed. The repertoire was sequenced with immunoSEQ multiplex PCR; TCRdb's copy has only in-frame clones and lacks some. The DNA gave D and trimming, while V, J and clone size come from that table. The sample has around 1.9 million clones, about 93% seen once. The naive CD8 fraction comprised CD45RO-negative cells positively selected for CCR7 and excluded terminally differentiated effector memory CD45RA+ cells.

The sample comprised naive CD8+ T cells from PBMCs. The TCR was taken from a man between 18 and 29 years old in good health. Some clones in this sample may be carry-over from other donors' samples. This rearrangement joins TRBV7-6 to TRBJ2-3, with TRBD1 matching 8 bases. CDR3 loop: CASSYTGGWTDTQYF. The DNA of the CDR3 is TGTGCCAGCAGCTACACAGGGGGATGGACAGATACGCAGTATTTT. Full variable domain (outside the CDR3, taken from reference TRBV7-6 and TRBJ2-3): GAGVSQSPRYKVTKRGQDVALRCDPISGHVSLYWYRQALGQGPEFLTYFNYEAQQDKSGLPNDRFSAERPEGSISTLTIQRTEQRDSAMYRCASSYTGGWTDTQYFGPGTRLTVL.